These 22 T cell receptor beta chains were all obtained from the same sample, sequenced in a study. TCRdb redid the calling of the RT-PCR reads with MiXCR, one entry per CDR3 protein. The sample shows more than 550,000 distinct CDR3 sequences, approximately 15% of them seen only once. Sequences were obtained from memory CD4+ T cells from blood. Receptor source: a female donor in good health, serving as a healthy control.

In regard to this clonotype: A read error is possible here, since a much larger clone lies one base away. This chain links TRBV10-3 with TRBJ1-6; D not resolved. Between the trimmed V and J ends, which lost 5 bases and 6 bases, there was a span of 8 bases. The CDR3 length is 13 residues. Germline V gives CDR1 ENHRY, CDR2 SYGVKD. The CDR3 spells CAISYDGNSPLHF. The CDR3 coding sequence is TGTGCCATCAGTTACGACGGTAATTCACCCCTCCACTTT.

Turning to this clonotype: Possible read error: a much larger clone is one base away. The chain joins TRBV20-1 to TRBJ1-5; D call uncertain. Deletions cut 1 base from V and 6 bases from J, with 4 bases between. Germline lookup yields CDR1 DFQATT and CDR2 SNEGSKA (reference sequence). The CDR3 consists of 11 residues. The DNA for the CDR3 is TGCAGTGCTAGAGGGAGTCAGCCCCAGCATTTT. This sequence encodes CSARGSQPQHF.

This clonotype was counted many times. The chain joins TRBV18 to TRBJ2-7; TRBD2 matches 9 bases. This CDR3 spans 15 amino acids. Germline trimming cut 3 bases from V and 6 bases from J; bases unmatched to any gene: 9. Germline V gene data show CDR1 as KGHSH and CDR2 as LQKENI. This CDR3 reads CASSPPQVAGVEQYF. The CDR3 DNA reads TGTGCCAGCTCACCCCCGCAGGTAGCGGGAGTCGAGCAGTACTTC.

This clonotype was detected a few times. The chain carries TRBV24-1 and TRBJ2-1; D is possibly TRBD2 (6 bases). The V gene lost 3 bases and the J gene lost 6 bases, with 20 bases spanning the gap. Germline V gene data show CDR1 as KGHDR and CDR2 as SFDVKD. This CDR3 contains 17 residues. For the CDR3, the DNA is TGTGCCACCAGTGATCATCCGGGAGTCCCCAAAGGCAATGAGCAGTTCTTC. It encodes CATSDHPGVPKGNEQFF.

For the CDR3, the DNA is TGTGCCACCAGTGATCCAGGCGGACCTAGCACAGATACGCAGTATTTT. Amino acid sequence: CATSDPGGPSTDTQYF. The gene calls are TRBV24-1 and TRBJ2-3; D not certain. This CDR3 spans 16 amino acids. The germline V gene has CDR1 KGHDR and CDR2 SFDVKD. V lost 3 bases and J 0 bases, leaving 12 bases between the germline ends.

This clonotype was picked up a small number of times. The genes are TRBV5-4 and TRBJ1-2; TRBD1 aligns across 11 bases. Germline lookup yields CDR1 SGHNT and CDR2 YYREEE (reference sequence). The V and J ends lost 4 bases and 4 bases, in that order; junction bases with no gene match: 12. The CDR3 extends over 17 amino acids. Here the CDR3 reads CASSAGGTGGPGYGYTF. The CDR3, as DNA: TGTGCCAGCAGCGCCGGCGGGACAGGGGGTCCCGGCTATGGCTACACCTTC.

The V call is TRBV20-1, the J call TRBJ2-7; 8 positions match TRBD1. The germline V gene encodes CDR1 DFQATT and CDR2 SNEGSKA (reference sequence). V was pared by 3 bases and J by 3 bases, with 7 bases of the junction left unmatched. This CDR3 is 14 amino acids long. CDR3 in amino acids: CSARRTGINYEQYF. The DNA of the CDR3 is TGCAGTGCTAGGCGGACAGGGATCAACTACGAGCAGTACTTC.

This clonotype was seen only a few times. The chain uses TRBV6-1 and TRBJ1-5; D remains ambiguous. CDR3 length: 15 amino acids. V gave up 5 bases and J gave up 5 bases, with 16 bases separating them. From germline, CDR1 is MNHNS and CDR2 SASEGT. The CDR3 loop reads CASSFTGLGYQPQHF. The CDR3 DNA reads TGTGCCAGCAGTTTCACGGGATTGGGTTATCAGCCCCAGCATTTT.

This chain uses TRBV5-1 with TRBJ2-2, with unresolved D. CDR3 size: 16 residues. Germline CDR1 and CDR2: SGHRS and YFSETQ. V was pared by 0 bases and J by 0 bases, with 9 bases between. CDR3 in amino acids: CASSLVSATNTGELFF. In nucleotides, the CDR3 is TGCGCCAGCAGCTTGGTTAGTGCGACGAACACCGGGGAGCTGTTTTTT.

The chain combines TRBV5-6 with TRBJ2-2; the match to TRBD2 covers 14 bases. The V segment lost 4 bases and the J segment 5 bases; nucleotides outside the gene matches: 7. Per germline, CDR1 SGHDT and CDR2 YYEEEE. The CDR3 runs to 17 residues. DNA of the CDR3: TGTGCCAGCAGCCGGGGACTAGCGGGAGAATATACCGGGGAGCTGTTTTTT. Encoded protein: CASSRGLAGEYTGELFF.

This chain links TRBV5-1 with TRBJ2-3, with D possibly matching TRBD1 (8 bases). This CDR3 has 14 residues. Germline assignment: CDR1 SGHRS and CDR2 YFSETQ. V shed 4 bases and J shed 6 bases, with 15 bases lying between them. The CDR3 sequence: CASSRTGREDTQYF. CDR3 nucleotide sequence: TGCGCCAGCAGCCGGACAGGGAGGGAGGATACGCAGTATTTT.

This clonotype was recorded many times. The chain has TRBV15 and TRBJ2-1; perhaps TRBD2 as D (6 bases). There are 16 residues in the CDR3. Germline CDR1 and CDR2: LNHNV and YYDKDF (reference sequence). Trimming removed 0 bases from V and 6 bases from J, with 15 bases in between. Here the CDR3 DNA reads TGTGCCACCAGCAGAGATACGGGGAGGTTGGGCAATGAGCAGTTCTTC. Its protein product is CATSRDTGRLGNEQFF.

The chain couples TRBV27 to TRBJ2-3, with D tentatively TRBD2 (6 bases). The length of the CDR3 is 16 residues. CDR1 MNHEY and CDR2 SMNVEV come from the germline V gene (reference sequence). V was cut by 4 bases and J by 3 bases, with 17 bases left in between. The DNA for the CDR3 is TGTGCCAGCAGTTCCAGTATAGCGGCCTATACAGATACGCAGTATTTT. Amino acids: CASSSSIAAYTDTQYF.

There are a few counts of this clonotype. The rearrangement uses TRBV6-2 or TRBV6-3 and TRBJ2-3, with D maybe TRBD2 (6 bases). Germline CDR1 is MNHEY and CDR2 is SVGEGT. V dropped 4 bases and J dropped 5 bases, with 13 bases sitting between them. The CDR3 is 14 amino acids. The CDR3: CASSFSLGGDTQYF. Written as DNA, the CDR3 is TGTGCCAGCAGTTTCTCTCTCGGGGGAGATACGCAGTATTTT.

This clonotype showed up many times. This chain connects TRBV6-5 to TRBJ2-5; D perhaps matches TRBD2 (6 bases). The germline V and J ends were trimmed by 6 bases and 1 base, with 12 bases remaining between them. CDR3 length: 14 residues. CDR1 and CDR2 (germline): MNHEY, SVGAGI. CDR3 loop: CASRPGTSQETQYF. CDR3 nucleotides: TGTGCCAGCAGGCCCGGGACTTCCCAAGAGACCCAGTACTTC.

This clonotype has a handful of counts. This sequence joins TRBV7-3 and TRBJ2-2, with D hard to call. The V gene's germline CDR1 is SGHTA and CDR2 FQGTGA. This CDR3 is 17 amino acids long. V was clipped by 5 bases and J by 0 bases, with 16 bases between them. This CDR3 reads CASSPQPWAANTGELFF. CDR3 coding DNA: TGTGCCAGCAGCCCTCAACCATGGGCCGCGAACACCGGGGAGCTGTTTTTT.

The V call is TRBV20-1, the J call TRBJ2-7; D may be TRBD1 (9 bases). The CDR3 totals 15 residues. V was cut by 3 bases and J by 6 bases, with 21 bases left in between. Germline loops: CDR1 DFQATT, CDR2 SNEGSKA (reference sequence). CDR3 coding DNA: TGCAGTGCTAGGAGCGGGAGAGGGACAGGGTCCGAGCAGTACTTC. Its translation is CSARSGRGTGSEQYF.

CDR3 in DNA: TGTGCCAGCATCCGTCGAGGGACAGGGCGATCCGGTGGAAACACCATATATTTT. It specifies CASIRRGTGRSGGNTIYF. The rearrangement links TRBV5-6 to TRBJ1-3; 9 nucleotides match TRBD1. The CDR3 contains 18 residues. Germline values: CDR1 SGHDT, CDR2 YYEEEE. The trim removed 6 bases at V and 3 bases at J, leaving 16 bases unmatched.

This clonotype has at least ten counts. The J gene is TRBJ2-1, the V gene TRBV20-1, with D tentatively TRBD2 (6 bases). With 5 bases removed from V and 0 bases from J, the gap between germline ends came to 11 bases. Germline V gene sequence: CDR1 DFQATT, CDR2 SNEGSKA (reference sequence). The length of the CDR3 is 14 residues. The CDR3 here is CSAGRDSSYNEQFF. CDR3 DNA: TGCAGTGCTGGGCGGGACTCCTCCTACAATGAGCAGTTCTTC.

The V and J genes are TRBV30 and TRBJ2-7, with D tentatively TRBD2 (6 bases). The CDR3 contains 13 residues. Germline V lookup: CDR1 GTSNPN, CDR2 SVGIG (reference sequence). The V gene lost 0 bases and the J gene lost 3 bases, with 9 bases spanning the gap. As DNA, the CDR3 is TGTGCCTGGAGTGTAGTTAGCGGCTACGAGCAGTACTTC. Its protein is CAWSVVSGYEQYF.

This clonotype showed up many times. V is TRBV5-1 and J is TRBJ2-4; 11 nucleotides agree with TRBD2. CDR1 and CDR2 from the germline V gene are SGHRS and YFSETQ. V was clipped by 4 bases and J by 7 bases; unmatched bases: 4. The CDR3 consists of 14 residues. CDR3 bases: TGCGCCAGCAGCGTACTAGCGGGAGACAACATTCAGTACTTC. Its translation: CASSVLAGDNIQYF.

This clonotype was counted many times. The chain is built from TRBV4-3 and TRBJ2-1; 7 bases agree with TRBD1. Germline CDR1 and CDR2: LGHNA and YSLEER. This CDR3 contains 17 residues. Trimming took 4 bases from V and 3 from J; bases not matched to a gene: 12. DNA for the CDR3: TGCGCCAGCAGCCCCGTGACAGGGAGCACCTACTACAATGAGCAGTTCTTC. Protein: CASSPVTGSTYYNEQFF.